Below, 21 T cell receptor beta chains from the same sample are listed, as sequenced in a study of blood T cell repertoires in COVID-19. Measured with immunoSEQ multiplex PCR; TCRdb has only the in-frame clones, and not every one. The data hold some 310,000 clones, with roughly 90% observed a single time. Specimen: peripheral blood. These receptors were obtained from a woman in her 40s with COVID-19, enrolled during active disease.

This clone has only one observation. The V call is TRBV7-9, the J call TRBJ2-2; 8 positions agree with TRBD1. Trimming took 8 bases from V and 1 from J; bases not matched to a gene: 6. The CDR3 covers 15 residues. CDR1 and CDR2 (germline): SEHNR, FQNEAQ (reference sequence). DNA of the CDR3: TGTGCCAGCCGGAAGGGACAGGAGAACACCGGGGAGCTGTTTTTT. This sequence encodes CASRKGQENTGELFF.

This clone was found once. The V and J genes are TRBV5-1 and TRBJ2-5; weak D call: TRBD1 (6 bases). The CDR3 runs to 15 residues. V was pared by 4 bases and J by 2 bases, with 15 bases between. Germline CDR1 and CDR2: SGHRS and YFSETQ. The CDR3 DNA sequence: TGCGCCAGCAGCCGGACAGCAACTTCGCAAGAGACCCAGTACTTC. As protein: CASSRTATSQETQYF.

The chain carries TRBV2 and TRBJ2-1, with D possibly matching TRBD2 (6 bases). This CDR3 is built from 12 residues. V lost 5 bases, J lost 6 bases, and 8 bases lay in between. CDR1 and CDR2 (germline): SNHLY, FYNNEI. CDR3 bases: TGTGCCAGCAGTAATAGCGGCAATGAGCAGTTCTTC. This gives the protein CASSNSGNEQFF. The entire variable domain, with the rest obtained from reference TRBV2 and TRBJ2-1, is as follows: EPEVTQTPSHQVTQMGQEVILRCVPISNHLYFYWYRQILGQKVEFLVSFYNNEISEKSEIFDDQFSVERPDGSNFTLKIRSTKLEDSAMYFCASSNSGNEQFFGPGTRLTVL.

This clone was detected once. This rearrangement joins TRBV19 to TRBJ1-4, with 12 bases fitting TRBD1. The CDR3 is made up of 16 amino acids. Germline CDR1 and CDR2: LNHDA and SQIVND (reference sequence). The V gene end was trimmed by 6 bases and the J gene end by 7 bases; junction bases not matched to a gene: 9. The CDR3 bases are TGTGCCAGTAGAAAAAGGGACAGGGGGCAAGGTGAAAAACTGTTTTTT. It is translated as CASRKRDRGQGEKLFF.

The J gene is TRBJ2-6, the V gene TRBV19, with a possible D match to TRBD2 (5 bases). Germline CDR1 and CDR2: LNHDA and SQIVND (reference sequence). The CDR3 has 15 residues. V was shortened by 7 bases and J by 0 bases, with 10 bases between the two germline ends. CDR3 in amino acids: CASMDAGSGANVLTF. The CDR3 DNA reads TGTGCCAGTATGGACGCGGGCTCTGGGGCCAACGTCCTGACTTTC. The full variable domain, with the rest looked up from reference TRBV19 and TRBJ2-6, is DGGITQSPKYLFRKEGQNVTLSCEQNLNHDAMYWYRQDPGQGLRLIYYSQIVNDFQKGDIAEGYSVSREKKESFPLTVTSAQKNPTAFYLCASMDAGSGANVLTFGAGSRLTVL.

V gene TRBV27 combines with J gene TRBJ2-3, with D perhaps TRBD2 (6 bases). The germline gives CDR1 MNHEY, CDR2 SMNVEV (reference sequence). The CDR3 totals 14 residues. V lost 3 bases and J 3 bases, leaving 10 bases between the germline ends. CDR3 sequence (DNA): TGTGCCAGCAGTTTTCGCGGGGTGACAGATACGCAGTATTTT. Translated: CASSFRGVTDTQYF.

The V call is TRBV6-1, the J call TRBJ2-5, with 12 bases that match TRBD2. This CDR3 is 16 amino acids long. Germline-derived CDR1 and CDR2 are MNHNS and SASEGT. Germline trimming cut 4 bases from V and 0 bases from J; bases unmatched to any gene: 3. The DNA for the CDR3 is TGTGCCAGCAGTGCCCTAGCGGGAGGGAACCAAGAGACCCAGTACTTC. This codes for CASSALAGGNQETQYF.

The V gene is TRBV7-3, the J gene TRBJ2-4; TRBD2 aligns across 8 bases. CDR3 length: 17 amino acids. V lost 2 bases to trimming and J lost 0 bases; unmatched junction nucleotides: 6. Germline CDR1 is SGHTA and CDR2 is FQGTGA. CDR3: CASSLGSGGIAKNIQYF. The CDR3 region has the DNA TGTGCCAGCAGCTTAGGGAGCGGGGGTATAGCCAAAAACATTCAGTACTTC.

The gene calls are TRBV27 and TRBJ1-5, with 9 bases aligning to TRBD1. Germline CDR1 reads MNHEY; CDR2 reads SMNVEV (reference sequence). V was clipped by 7 bases and J by 7 bases; unmatched bases: 8. This CDR3 has 14 residues. The chain's CDR3 is CASKLQGAGQPQHF. The CDR3 DNA is TGTGCCAGCAAGCTACAGGGGGCAGGGCAGCCCCAGCATTTT.

V usage is TRBV7-2 and J usage is TRBJ1-6, with D possibly TRBD1 on 5 matching bases. Looked up from germline, CDR1 is SGHTA and CDR2 is FQGNSA. The V and J ends lost 1 base and 10 bases respectively, with 11 bases between them. This CDR3 has 14 amino acids. The CDR3 loop reads CASSLVQGNSPLHF. The CDR3, as DNA: TGTGCCAGCAGCTTAGTGCAGGGAAACTCACCCCTCCACTTT.

The V gene is TRBV11-3, the J gene TRBJ2-5; 7 nucleotides agree with TRBD2. Germline V CDR1 and CDR2: SGHNT, YENEEA. The CDR3 contains 13 residues. The J segment lost 1 base and the V segment lost 8 bases, leaving 4 bases of the junction unmatched. The CDR3 nucleotides are TGTGCCAGCGGGGTAGCGGGCCAAGAGACCCAGTACTTC. Translation: CASGVAGQETQYF.

The chain has TRBV6-2 or TRBV6-3 and TRBJ2-5, with D possibly matching TRBD1 (6 bases). Germline CDR1 MNHEY, CDR2 SVGEGT. The CDR3 has 14 amino acids. V lost 6 bases to trimming and J lost 5 bases, with 16 bases between them. The CDR3 spells CASSDVQGFETQYF. In DNA form, the CDR3 reads TGTGCCAGCAGCGACGTCCAGGGGTTTGAGACCCAGTACTTC.

The chain couples TRBV5-8 to TRBJ2-5; 10 bases are shared with TRBD1. CDR1 SGHTS and CDR2 YDEGEE come from the germline V gene. The CDR3 runs 15 residues. Trimming took 3 bases from V and 2 from J; bases not matched to a gene: 4. This CDR3 is CASSYGDRGQETQYF. CDR3 in DNA: TGTGCCAGCAGCTATGGGGACAGGGGTCAAGAGACCCAGTACTTC. The whole variable domain, filled in from reference TRBV5-8 and TRBJ2-5, reads EAGVTQSPTHLIKTRGQQATLRCSPISGHTSVYWYQQALGLGLQFLLWYDEGEERNRGNFPPRFSGRQFPNYSSELNVNALELEDSALYLCASSYGDRGQETQYFGPGTRLLVL.

The chain links TRBV3-1 (or the pseudogene TRBV3-2) to TRBJ2-7; D uncertain. The germline V gene encodes CDR1 LGHDT and CDR2 YNNKEL (reference sequence). V was clipped by 4 bases and J by 4 bases, with 5 bases between them. This CDR3 contains 11 residues. The CDR3 here is CASSLEYEQYF. In DNA form, the CDR3 reads TGTGCCAGCAGCCTCGAGTACGAGCAGTACTTC.

The V gene is TRBV19, the J gene TRBJ2-7; TRBD1 aligns across 9 bases. Germline V CDR1 and CDR2: LNHDA, SQIVND (reference sequence). The CDR3 runs to 17 residues. Germline trimming cut 5 bases from V and 5 bases from J; bases unmatched to any gene: 16. CDR3: CASSSYHTGGRVDEQYF. CDR3 DNA: TGTGCCAGTAGTTCCTACCATACAGGGGGCCGAGTAGACGAGCAGTACTTC. The entire variable domain, with the rest obtained from reference TRBV19 and TRBJ2-7, is as follows: DGGITQSPKYLFRKEGQNVTLSCEQNLNHDAMYWYRQDPGQGLRLIYYSQIVNDFQKGDIAEGYSVSREKKESFPLTVTSAQKNPTAFYLCASSSYHTGGRVDEQYFGPGTRLTVT.

V gene TRBV6-2 or TRBV6-3 combines with J gene TRBJ1-3; D not resolved. CDR3 length: 16 residues. V lost 0 bases to trimming and J lost 0 bases, with 9 bases between them. Looked up from germline, CDR1 is MNHEY and CDR2 is SVGEGT. CDR3 sequence reads: CASSYSRVSSGNTIYF. The CDR3 DNA is TGTGCCAGCAGTTACTCCCGGGTGAGCTCTGGAAACACCATATATTTT.

The sample holds a few counts of this clone. The genes are TRBV2 and TRBJ1-2; 7 positions agree with TRBD1. CDR1 and CDR2 from the germline V gene are SNHLY and FYNNEI. The CDR3 extends over 13 amino acids. V was clipped by 10 bases and J by 0 bases; unmatched bases: 5. In DNA, the CDR3 is TGTGCCACCCAGACAGGGACTAACTATGGCTACACCTTC. It specifies CATQTGTNYGYTF.

This clone was detected a few times. The V call is TRBV5-1, the J call TRBJ1-2, with D maybe TRBD1 (6 bases). Germline loops: CDR1 SGHRS, CDR2 YFSETQ. The V end lost 0 bases, the J end lost 2 bases, and 8 bases lay between the germline ends. The CDR3 loop spans 14 amino acids. Written as DNA, the CDR3 is TGCGCCAGCAGCTTGGCAAGGGGGAACTATGGCTACACCTTC. This encodes CASSLARGNYGYTF.

Of note for this clone: The junction and the germline gene differ at one end; a read error may be behind it. The chain links TRBV12-5 to TRBJ1-5; no firm D call. This CDR3 spans 17 amino acids. CDR1 is LGHNT and CDR2 is FRNRAP in the germline V gene. In nucleotides, the CDR3 is TGTGCTAGTGGTTTGGTAGTCAGGTCAGACGGCAATCAGACCCAGCATTTT. Its translation is CASGLVVRSDGNQTQHF.

The rearrangement links TRBV7-8 to TRBJ2-7; 9 bases fit TRBD2. The CDR3 runs to 15 residues. Germline assignment: CDR1 SGHVS and CDR2 FQNEAQ. Germline trimming cut 0 bases from V and 6 bases from J; bases unmatched to any gene: 6. CDR3 nucleotides: TGTGCCAGCAGCTTAGCGATAGCGGGAGTCCTCGAGCAGTACTTC. The encoded protein is CASSLAIAGVLEQYF.

The chain has TRBV4-3 and TRBJ1-1, with D possibly matching TRBD1 (6 bases). This CDR3 contains 19 residues. The V and J ends lost 2 bases and 1 base respectively, with 23 bases between them. Germline V CDR1 and CDR2: LGHNA, YSLEER. CDR3 DNA: TGCGCCAGCAGCCAAAAACCCGCGGGTAGGGGGTGGTCGAACACTGAAGCTTTCTTT. It yields the protein CASSQKPAGRGWSNTEAFF.